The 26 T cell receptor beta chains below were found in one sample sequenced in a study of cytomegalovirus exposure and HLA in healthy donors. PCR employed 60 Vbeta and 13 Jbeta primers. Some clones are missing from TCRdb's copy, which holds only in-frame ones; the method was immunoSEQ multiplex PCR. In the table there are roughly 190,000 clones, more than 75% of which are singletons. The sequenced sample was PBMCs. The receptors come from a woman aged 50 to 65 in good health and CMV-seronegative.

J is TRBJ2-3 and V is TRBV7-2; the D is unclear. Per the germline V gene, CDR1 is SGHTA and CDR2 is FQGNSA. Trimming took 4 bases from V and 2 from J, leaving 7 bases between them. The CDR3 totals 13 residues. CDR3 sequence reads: CASSSIYTDTQYF. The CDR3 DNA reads TGTGCCAGCAGCTCCATCTACACAGATACGCAGTATTTT.

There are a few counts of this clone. The CDR3 reads CASRGAGPQHF. Here the CDR3 DNA reads TGTGCCAGCAGAGGGGCCGGGCCCCAGCATTTT. The chain has TRBV25-1 and TRBJ1-5; D might be TRBD1 (5 bases). Trimming took off 6 bases at V and 9 bases at J, with 9 bases between the two ends. This CDR3 spans 11 amino acids. The germline V gene encodes CDR1 MGHDK and CDR2 SYGVNS. Full variable domain (missing parts from reference TRBV25-1 and TRBJ1-5): EADIYQTPRYLVIGTGKKITLECSQTMGHDKMYWYQQDPGMELHLIHYSYGVNSTEKGDLSSESTVSRIRTEHFPLTLESARPSHTSQYLCASRGAGPQHFGDGTRLSIL.

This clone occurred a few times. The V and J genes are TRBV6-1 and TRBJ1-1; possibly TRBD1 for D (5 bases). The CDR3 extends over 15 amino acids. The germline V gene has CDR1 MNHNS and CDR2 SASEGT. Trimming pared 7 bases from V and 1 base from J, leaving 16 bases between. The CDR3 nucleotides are TGTGCCAGCACCCTATGGGGCAGGGCGAACACTGAAGCTTTCTTT. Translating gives CASTLWGRANTEAFF.

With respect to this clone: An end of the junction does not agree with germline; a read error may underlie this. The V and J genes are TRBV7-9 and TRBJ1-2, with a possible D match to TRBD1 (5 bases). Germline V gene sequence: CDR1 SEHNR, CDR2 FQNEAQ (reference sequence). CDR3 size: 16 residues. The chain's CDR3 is CSSSSGGGGATYGYTF. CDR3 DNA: TGTTCCAGCAGTAGTGGTGGGGGGGGAGCAACATATGGCTACACCTTC. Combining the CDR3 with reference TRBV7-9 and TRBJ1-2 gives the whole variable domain DTGVSQNPRHKITKRGQNVTFRCDPISEHNRLYWYRQTLGQGPEFLTYFQNEAQLEKSRLLSDRFSAERPKGSFSTLEIQRTEQGDSAMYLCSSSSGGGGATYGYTFGSGTRLTVV.

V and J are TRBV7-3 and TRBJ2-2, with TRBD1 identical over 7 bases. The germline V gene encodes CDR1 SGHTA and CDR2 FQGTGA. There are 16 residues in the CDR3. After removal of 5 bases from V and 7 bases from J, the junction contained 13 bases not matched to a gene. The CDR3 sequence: CASSPQTGAGSGELFF. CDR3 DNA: TGTGCCAGCAGCCCTCAAACAGGGGCTGGAAGCGGGGAGCTGTTTTTT.

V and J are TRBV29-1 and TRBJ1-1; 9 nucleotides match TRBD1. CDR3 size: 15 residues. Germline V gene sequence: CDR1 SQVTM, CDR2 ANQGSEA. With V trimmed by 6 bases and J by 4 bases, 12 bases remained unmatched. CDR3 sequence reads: CSVHRGPVRGTEAFF. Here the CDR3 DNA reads TGCAGCGTACACAGGGGGCCTGTACGAGGCACTGAAGCTTTCTTT.

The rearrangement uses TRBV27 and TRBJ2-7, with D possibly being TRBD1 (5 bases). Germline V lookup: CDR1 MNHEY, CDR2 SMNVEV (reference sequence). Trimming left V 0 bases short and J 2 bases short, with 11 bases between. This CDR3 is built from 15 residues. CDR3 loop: CASSLSPRDAYEQYF. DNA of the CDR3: TGTGCCAGCAGTTTATCCCCCAGGGATGCCTACGAGCAGTACTTC.

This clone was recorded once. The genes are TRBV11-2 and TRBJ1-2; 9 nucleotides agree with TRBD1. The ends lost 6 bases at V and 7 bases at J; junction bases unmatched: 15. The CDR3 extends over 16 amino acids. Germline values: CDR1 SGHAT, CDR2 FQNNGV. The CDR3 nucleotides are TGTGCCAGCAGTAATACCGTTGCGGGACAGGGCCGTGGCTACACCTTC. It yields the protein CASSNTVAGQGRGYTF. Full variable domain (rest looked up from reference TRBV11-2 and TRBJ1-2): EAGVAQSPRYKIIEKRQSVAFWCNPISGHATLYWYQQILGQGPKLLIQFQNNGVVDDSQLPKDRFSAERLKGVDSTLKIQPAKLEDSAVYLCASSNTVAGQGRGYTFGSGTRLTVV.

CDR3 sequence (DNA): TGTGCCACCAGCAGAGATCTTCCACCCACAGGAGCTTTCTTT. Protein product: CATSRDLPPTGAFF. The chain combines TRBV15 with TRBJ1-1; D may be TRBD1 (5 bases). The V and J ends lost 0 bases and 10 bases respectively, with 15 bases between them. In germline, CDR1 is LNHNV, CDR2 YYDKDF (reference sequence). CDR3 length equals 14 residues.

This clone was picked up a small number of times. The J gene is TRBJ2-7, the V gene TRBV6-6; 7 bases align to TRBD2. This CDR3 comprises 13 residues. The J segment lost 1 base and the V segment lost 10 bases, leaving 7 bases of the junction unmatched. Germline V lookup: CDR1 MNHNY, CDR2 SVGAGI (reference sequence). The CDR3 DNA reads TGTGCCACTCAAAGCGGGGCTTCCTACGAGCAGTACTTC. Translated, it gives CATQSGASYEQYF.

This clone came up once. The CDR3 is CASSSNHNYGYTF. As DNA, the CDR3 is TGTGCCAGCAGCTCTAACCATAACTATGGCTACACCTTC. The chain links TRBV7-2 to TRBJ1-2; unclear D gene. The CDR3 covers 13 residues. V shed 4 bases and J shed 1 base, with 7 bases lying between them. CDR1 and CDR2 (germline): SGHTA, FQGNSA.

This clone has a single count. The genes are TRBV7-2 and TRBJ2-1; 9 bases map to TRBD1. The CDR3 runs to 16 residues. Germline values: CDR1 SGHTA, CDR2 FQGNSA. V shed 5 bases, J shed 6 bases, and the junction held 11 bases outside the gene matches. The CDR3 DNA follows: TGTGCCAGCAGCCCCCGGACAGGGGCTTCGGGCAATGAGCAGTTCTTC. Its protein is CASSPRTGASGNEQFF.

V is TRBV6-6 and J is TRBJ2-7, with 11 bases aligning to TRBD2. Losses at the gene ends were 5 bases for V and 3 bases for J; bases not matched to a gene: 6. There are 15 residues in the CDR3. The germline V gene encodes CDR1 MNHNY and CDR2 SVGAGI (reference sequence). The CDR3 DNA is TGTGCCAGCAGTCCCCCCGGGACTAGCGGCTACGAGCAGTACTTC. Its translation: CASSPPGTSGYEQYF.

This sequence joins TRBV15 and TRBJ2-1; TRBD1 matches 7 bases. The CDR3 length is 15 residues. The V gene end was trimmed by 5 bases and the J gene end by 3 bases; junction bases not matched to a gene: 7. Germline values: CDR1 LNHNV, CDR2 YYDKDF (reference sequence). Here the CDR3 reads CATSSAGGFYNEQFF. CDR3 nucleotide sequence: TGTGCCACCAGCTCAGCAGGGGGATTCTACAATGAGCAGTTCTTC. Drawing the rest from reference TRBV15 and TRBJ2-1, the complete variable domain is DAMVIQNPRYQVTQFGKPVTLSCSQTLNHNVMYWYQQKSSQAPKLLFHYYDKDFNNEADTPDNFQSRRPNTSFCFLDIRSPGLGDTAMYLCATSSAGGFYNEQFFGPGTRLTVL.

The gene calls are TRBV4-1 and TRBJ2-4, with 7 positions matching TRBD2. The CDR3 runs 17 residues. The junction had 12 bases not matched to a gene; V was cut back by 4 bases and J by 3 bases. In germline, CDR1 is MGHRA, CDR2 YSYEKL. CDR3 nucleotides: TGCGCCAGCAGCCCCCCGGTGGGGGGGGTCCTCAAAAACATTCAGTACTTC. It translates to CASSPPVGGVLKNIQYF.

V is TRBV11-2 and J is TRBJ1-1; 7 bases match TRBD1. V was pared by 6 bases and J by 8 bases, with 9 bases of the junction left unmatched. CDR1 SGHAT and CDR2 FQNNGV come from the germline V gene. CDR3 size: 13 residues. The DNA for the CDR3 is TGTGCCAGCAGGAGAACAGTGGGACAGGAAGCTTTCTTT. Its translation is CASRRTVGQEAFF.

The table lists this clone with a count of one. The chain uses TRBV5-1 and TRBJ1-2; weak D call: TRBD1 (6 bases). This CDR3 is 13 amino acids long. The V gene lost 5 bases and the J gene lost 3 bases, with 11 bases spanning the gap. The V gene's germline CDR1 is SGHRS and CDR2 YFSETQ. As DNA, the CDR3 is TGCGCCAGCAGGTCAGGGGCCTACTATGGCTACACCTTC. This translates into CASRSGAYYGYTF. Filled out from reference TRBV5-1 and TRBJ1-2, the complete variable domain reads KAGVTQTPRYLIKTRGQQVTLSCSPISGHRSVSWYQQTPGQGLQFLFEYFSETQRNKGNFPGRFSGRQFSNSRSEMNVSTLELGDSALYLCASRSGAYYGYTFGSGTRLTVV.

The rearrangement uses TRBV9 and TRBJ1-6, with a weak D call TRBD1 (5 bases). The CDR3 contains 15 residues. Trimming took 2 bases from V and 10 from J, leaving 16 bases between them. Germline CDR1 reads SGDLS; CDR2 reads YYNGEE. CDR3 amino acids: CASSVGGSVVSPLHF. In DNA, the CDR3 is TGTGCCAGCAGCGTGGGGGGATCAGTGGTGTCACCCCTCCACTTT.

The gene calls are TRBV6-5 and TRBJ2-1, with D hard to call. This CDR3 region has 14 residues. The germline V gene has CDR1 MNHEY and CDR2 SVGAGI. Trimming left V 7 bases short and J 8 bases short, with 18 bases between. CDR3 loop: CASTLTKAADEQFF. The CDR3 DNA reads TGTGCCAGCACCCTGACAAAGGCCGCAGATGAGCAGTTCTTC.

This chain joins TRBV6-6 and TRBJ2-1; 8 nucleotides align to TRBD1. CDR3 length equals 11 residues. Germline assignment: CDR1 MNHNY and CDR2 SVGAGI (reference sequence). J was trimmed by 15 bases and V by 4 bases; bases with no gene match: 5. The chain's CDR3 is CASSLGQVRFF. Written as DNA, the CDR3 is TGTGCCAGCAGTTTGGGACAGGTTCGGTTCTTC.

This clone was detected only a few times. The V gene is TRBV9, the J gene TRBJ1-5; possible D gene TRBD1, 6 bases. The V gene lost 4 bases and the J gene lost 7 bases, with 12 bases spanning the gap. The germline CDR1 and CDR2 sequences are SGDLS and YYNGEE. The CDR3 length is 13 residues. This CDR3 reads CASSPGGGQPQHF. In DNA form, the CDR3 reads TGTGCCAGCAGCCCCGGGGGGGGCCAGCCCCAGCATTTT.

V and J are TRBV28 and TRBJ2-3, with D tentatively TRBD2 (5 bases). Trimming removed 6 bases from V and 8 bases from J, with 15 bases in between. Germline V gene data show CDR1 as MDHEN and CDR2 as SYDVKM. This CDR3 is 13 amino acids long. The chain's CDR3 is CASSTLAVGTQYF. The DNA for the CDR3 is TGTGCCAGCAGCACCCTAGCAGTTGGTACGCAGTATTTT.

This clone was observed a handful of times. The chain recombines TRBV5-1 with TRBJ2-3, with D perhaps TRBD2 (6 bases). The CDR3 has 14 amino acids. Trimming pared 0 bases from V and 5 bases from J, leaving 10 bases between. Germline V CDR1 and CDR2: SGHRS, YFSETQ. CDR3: CASSLGRGRDTQYF. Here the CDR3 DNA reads TGCGCCAGCAGCTTGGGGAGGGGAAGAGATACGCAGTATTTT.

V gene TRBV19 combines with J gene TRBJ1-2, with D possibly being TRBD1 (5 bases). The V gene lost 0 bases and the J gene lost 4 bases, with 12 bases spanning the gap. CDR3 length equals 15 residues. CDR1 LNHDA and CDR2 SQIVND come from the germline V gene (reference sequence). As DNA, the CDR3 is TGTGCCAGTAGTATAGATCTTCGGACACCCTATGGCTACACCTTC. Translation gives CASSIDLRTPYGYTF.

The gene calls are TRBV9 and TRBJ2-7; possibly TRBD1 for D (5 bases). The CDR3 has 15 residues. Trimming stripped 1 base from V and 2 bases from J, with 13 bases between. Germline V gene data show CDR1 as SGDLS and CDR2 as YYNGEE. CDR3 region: CASSVRSGPAYEQYF. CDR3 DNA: TGTGCCAGCAGCGTAAGGTCAGGGCCAGCCTACGAGCAGTACTTC.

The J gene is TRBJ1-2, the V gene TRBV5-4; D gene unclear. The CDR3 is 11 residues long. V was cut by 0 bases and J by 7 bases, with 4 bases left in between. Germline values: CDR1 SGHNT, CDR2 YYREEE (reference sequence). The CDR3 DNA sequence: TGTGCCAGCAGCTTGGGGAGTGGCTACACCTTC. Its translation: CASSLGSGYTF.